Given below is one T cell receptor beta chain in context. Its specificity is not known. Repertoires were generated with immunoSEQ multiplex PCR, while TCRdb's copy carries only in-frame clones and drops some. The sample gives 85,000 to 90,000 clones, roughly 87% of which show up once; approximately 6.3% is in the top ten. The data stem from a study of T cell responses to AZD1222 COVID-19 vaccine. This CDR3 contains 17 residues. V shed 3 bases and J shed 5 bases, with 21 bases lying between them. The germline gives CDR1 KGHDR, CDR2 SFDVKD. Study-wide findings and caveats: Receipt of two AZD1222 doses was followed by a rise in Spike-specific TCR breadth and depth. The sample set comprised mostly white British donors with more females, and clonal diversity was possibly underestimated.

The material was peripheral blood, obtained on day 0 of AZD1222 vaccination. The V call is TRBV24-1, the J call TRBJ1-2, with D maybe TRBD1 (6 bases). The TCR comes from an adult in good health. The CDR3 bases are TGTGCCACCAGTGATCCCACTACAGGGAGTTACCTATATGGCTACACCTTC. Its translation is CATSDPTTGSYLYGYTF.